This is a list of T cell receptor beta chains from one sample in a study of T cells in tuberculosis. Profiling relied on immunoSEQ multiplex PCR, and the TCRdb table lists in-frame clones only, not all of them. The data contain about 43,000 clones, approximately 94% of them singletons. Sequencing was done on a sample of PBMCs. The receptors stem from a donor aged 10 to 29 with latent tuberculosis or without tuberculosis infection. Some clones in this sample may be carry-over from other donors' samples. Each CDR3 is given with its conserved first and last residue. A D gene is named only where the DNA matches it firmly. Clone sizes are given selectively: once, few, many, or a class where the clone is expanded.

v_call	d_call	j_call	clone_size	cdr3_nt	cdr3_aa
TRBV5-1	TRBD2	TRBJ2-3	NA	TGCGCCAGCAGCTTGAGGTCTAGCGGGAGTGGTAGCACAGATACGCAGTATTTT	CASSLRSSGSGSTDTQYF
TRBV9	NA	TRBJ2-2	NA	TGTGCCAGCAGCGTTAAGGGGACCGGGGAGCTGTTTTTT	CASSVKGTGELFF
TRBV2	TRBD1	TRBJ1-4	NA	TGTGCCAGCAGTCCCCAGACAGGGAGTTTCGAAAAACTGTTTTTT	CASSPQTGSFEKLFF
TRBV7-9	NA	TRBJ2-7	NA	TGTGCCAGCTCCAATGCCTACGAGCAGTACTTC	CASSNAYEQYF
TRBV2	NA	TRBJ2-1	NA	TGTGCCAGCTTGTGGAGCGGGACGGGAAGGGGGAATGAGCAGTTCTTC	CASLWSGTGRGNEQFF
TRBV14	NA	TRBJ2-7	once	TGTGCCAGCAGCCAAGGCCGGAGGGGGGGCGAGCAGTACTTC	CASSQGRRGGEQYF
TRBV18	NA	TRBJ1-2	NA	TGTGCCAGCTCACCACAGGCAGGGATGAATGGTGGTGGCTACACCTTC	CASSPQAGMNGGGYTF
TRBV19	NA	TRBJ2-1	NA	TGTGCCAGTAGTTTTCCAGGGGGGTTTAATGAGCAGTTCTTC	CASSFPGGFNEQFF
TRBV4-3	TRBD2	TRBJ2-1	NA	TGCGCCAGCAGCCAAGATACTAGCGGGAACATTCCCTACAATGAGCAGTTCTTC	CASSQDTSGNIPYNEQFF
TRBV5-6	TRBD1	TRBJ1-1	NA	TGTGCCAGCAGCTTAATTCAGGGGGTGAGGAACATGAACACTGAAGCTTTCTTT	CASSLIQGVRNMNTEAFF
TRBV5-4	NA	TRBJ2-7	NA	TGTGCCAGCAGCCCCGTCCCGGCCCTCGGGGAGCAGTACTTC	CASSPVPALGEQYF
TRBV7-8	TRBD1	TRBJ1-5	NA	TGTGCCAGCAGCCTCTCGGGACAGGGGGGACAGCCCCAGCATTTT	CASSLSGQGGQPQHF
TRBV14	NA	TRBJ1-3	NA	TGTGCCAGCAGCCAACAGGGCCCCTCTGGAAACACCATATATTTT	CASSQQGPSGNTIYF
TRBV27	TRBD1	TRBJ2-7	NA	TGTGCCAGCAGTTTAGACAGGGCCTACGAGCAGTACTTC	CASSLDRAYEQYF
TRBV20-1	NA	TRBJ1-2	NA	TGCAGTGCTAGAGATCAATTGGGCTACACCTTC	CSARDQLGYTF
TRBV7-6	NA	TRBJ2-2	NA	TGTGCCAGCAGCTTAATTATTACGAACACCGGGGAGCTGTTTTTT	CASSLIITNTGELFF
TRBV2	NA	TRBJ1-2	NA	TGTGCCAGCAGTGAGAAATTACAGCCTTTCTATGGCTACACCTTC	CASSEKLQPFYGYTF
TRBV7-6	TRBD1	TRBJ1-2	NA	TGTGCCAGCAGCTTAGACAGGGGACTGTTCGGCTATGGCTACACCTTC	CASSLDRGLFGYGYTF
TRBV28	NA	TRBJ2-1	NA	TGTGCCAGCAGTCCCTTTCAGCTAGTGGATGAGCAGTTCTTC	CASSPFQLVDEQFF
TRBV7-9	NA	TRBJ2-3	NA	TGTGCCAGCAGCTGGATGGGTCTCCCCTGGGCTACGCAGTATTTT	CASSWMGLPWATQYF
TRBV6-1	TRBD1	TRBJ1-5	NA	TGTGCCAGCAGTGTCACCGGGACAGGGGGACAGCCCCAGCATTTT	CASSVTGTGGQPQHF
TRBV30	TRBD1	TRBJ2-7	NA	TGTGCCTGGAGTGTACTAGGGACAGGGGACGAGCAGTACTTC	CAWSVLGTGDEQYF
TRBV5-1	NA	TRBJ2-2	NA	TGCGCCAGCAGCTTGGAGGGGGGTCACAGGGGTTTGAGCACCGGGGAGCTGTTTTTT	CASSLEGGHRGLSTGELFF
TRBV6-6	TRBD1	TRBJ2-7	NA	TGTGCCAGCAGTTACCGCGGACAGGCTTGGGGCGAGCAGTACTTC	CASSYRGQAWGEQYF
TRBV25-1	NA	TRBJ1-2	NA	TGTGCCAGCTCGACATCTTCTAACTATGGCTACACCTTC	CASSTSSNYGYTF
TRBV19	TRBD2	TRBJ2-3	once	TGTGCCAGTAGACCTTCTAGCGGGAGATCAGCAGATACGCAGTATTTT	CASRPSSGRSADTQYF
TRBV28	TRBD1	TRBJ2-1	NA	TGTGCCAGCAGCCGATACTCCGACAGGGTGGAGCAGTTCTTC	CASSRYSDRVEQFF
TRBV13	TRBD1	TRBJ2-1	NA	TGTGCCAGCAGCCCCAATCCCCCGGGACAGGGATCGAATGAGCAGTTCTTC	CASSPNPPGQGSNEQFF
TRBV6-5	NA	TRBJ1-1	NA	TGTGCCAGCAGTTACCCCGACAGGAAAAACACTGAAGCTTTCTTT	CASSYPDRKNTEAFF
TRBV7-3	NA	TRBJ2-1	NA	TGTGCCAGCAGCCCCAATCCTCGAGGTGAGCAGTTCTTC	CASSPNPRGEQFF
TRBV5-1	NA	TRBJ1-1	once	TGCGCCAGCAGCTTGGGGGGAGGGACTGAAGCTTTCTTT	CASSLGGGTEAFF
TRBV18	TRBD1	TRBJ2-1	NA	TGTGCCAGCTCACCACAAGGGGCAGGGGGAAATGAGCAGTTCTTC	CASSPQGAGGNEQFF
TRBV7-2	NA	TRBJ2-5	NA	TGTGCCAGCAGCGGCCCAGGGTTCCCGACCCAGTACTTC	CASSGPGFPTQYF
TRBV7-2	TRBD2	TRBJ2-1	NA	TGTGCCAGCAGCCCTAGCGGGAGCCTCAACAATGAGCAGTTCTTC	CASSPSGSLNNEQFF
TRBV6-6	NA	TRBJ1-1	NA	TGTGCCAGCAGCCAGTACATTTCAGGTGAAGCTTTCTTT	CASSQYISGEAFF
TRBV7-9	TRBD1	TRBJ2-6	NA	TGTGCCAGCAGCCCCCAGGGGGCTGGGGCCAACGTCCTGACTTTC	CASSPQGAGANVLTF
TRBV7-9	NA	TRBJ1-1	NA	TGTGCCAGCAGCTCCGGGCCAGGGCTCAAGGGCACTGAAGCTTTCTTT	CASSSGPGLKGTEAFF
TRBV7-8	TRBD2	TRBJ2-3	NA	TGTGCCAGCAGCCAAGGACTAGCGGGAGGTCCAAGCACAGATACGCAGTATTTT	CASSQGLAGGPSTDTQYF
TRBV4-3	TRBD1	TRBJ1-2	NA	TGCGCCAGCAGCCAAGCGGGGACAGGGGGCATCTATGGCTACACCTTC	CASSQAGTGGIYGYTF
TRBV28	NA	TRBJ2-3	NA	TGTGCCAGCAGTTCCCCTCGGGGAGGCAGAACAGATACGCAGTATTTT	CASSSPRGGRTDTQYF
TRBV5-6	TRBD2	TRBJ2-3	NA	TGTGCCAGCAGCTTGGTGCAGGGAGGGACGCAGTATTTT	CASSLVQGGTQYF
TRBV6-9	NA	TRBJ2-3	NA	TGTGCCAGCAGTTCCGGGGGACGTGGTACGCAGTATTTT	CASSSGGRGTQYF
TRBV7-8	NA	TRBJ1-1	NA	TGTGCCCTAGGGCGGGGGCCTAACACTGAAGCTTTCTTT	CALGRGPNTEAFF
TRBV11-3	NA	TRBJ2-2	NA	TGTGCCAGCAGCTTAGGGGGGCCGCGGCGCGGGGAGCTGTTTTTT	CASSLGGPRRGELFF
TRBV11-2	TRBD2	TRBJ2-1	NA	TGTGCCAGCTCCAGAGCCGGACTAGCGGGACAGAATGAGCAGTTCTTC	CASSRAGLAGQNEQFF
TRBV18	TRBD1	TRBJ2-3	NA	TGTGCCAGCTCACCAAGACAGGGGGCCGGCACAGATACGCAGTATTTT	CASSPRQGAGTDTQYF
TRBV9	TRBD1	TRBJ1-1	NA	TGTGCCAGCAGTTCCGGACAGGGGATTATGAACACTGAAGCTTTCTTT	CASSSGQGIMNTEAFF
TRBV11-2	TRBD2	TRBJ2-7	NA	TGTGCCAGCAGCCGTGGGGGGAGGGGCGGGAGCTCCTACGAGCAGTACTTC	CASSRGGRGGSSYEQYF
TRBV12-5	NA	TRBJ1-3	NA	TGTGCTAGCGAGAACTCTGGAAACACCATATATTTT	CASENSGNTIYF
TRBV2	NA	TRBJ1-5	NA	TGTGCCAGCAGGTCCCGGGGAGGGAGCAATCAGCCCCAGCATTTT	CASRSRGGSNQPQHF
TRBV15	TRBD2	TRBJ2-7	NA	TGTGCCACCAGCAGAGCTGGTCACGGGAGGGCCTACGAGCAGTACTTC	CATSRAGHGRAYEQYF
TRBV18	NA	TRBJ2-4	NA	TGTGCCAGCTCACCACTTGACAGGCCAGCCAAAAACATTCAGTACTTC	CASSPLDRPAKNIQYF
TRBV27	TRBD2	TRBJ2-5	once	TGTGCCAGCAGTTTAGCTAGCGGCCAAGGTACCCAGTACTTC	CASSLASGQGTQYF
TRBV4-3	NA	TRBJ2-7	NA	TGCGCCAGCAGCCAAGTTTCCGGGTTCTACGAGCAGTACTTC	CASSQVSGFYEQYF